These 8 T cell receptor beta chains share one sample of origin, sequenced in a study of T cell repertoires in cytomegalovirus infection. Via MiXCR, TCRdb re-called the reads, giving one row per CDR3 protein. The sample contains around 530,000 distinct CDR3 sequences, more than 15% of which appear only once. The material sequenced was CD8+ T cells from PBMCs. The receptors were gathered from a human donor in good health (CMV status not recorded). Some clones in this sample may be carry-over from other donors' samples.

The genes are TRBV7-9 and TRBJ2-7; 7 bases agree with TRBD1. Trimming removed 4 bases from V and 2 bases from J; junction bases left unmatched: 8. The CDR3 loop spans 15 amino acids. Germline-derived CDR1 and CDR2 are SEHNR and FQNEAQ (reference sequence). The CDR3 region has the DNA TGTGCCAGCAGCTCGCCGACAGGGTACGCCTACGAGCAGTACTTC. Amino acids: CASSSPTGYAYEQYF.

This clonotype was observed once. V usage is TRBV29-1 and J usage is TRBJ1-5; D unresolved. Germline V gene lookup returns CDR1 SQVTM and CDR2 ANQGSEA. Trimming took off 1 base at V and 3 bases at J, with 7 bases between the two ends. The CDR3 length is 13 residues. The CDR3 reads CSVEGGVNQPQHF. The CDR3 nucleotides are TGCAGCGTTGAAGGCGGGGTCAATCAGCCCCAGCATTTT.

This clonotype has ten or more counts. The gene calls are TRBV12-3 or TRBV12-4 and TRBJ2-7; the match to TRBD1 covers 9 bases. Germline trimming cut 6 bases from V and 5 bases from J; bases unmatched to any gene: 11. This CDR3 comprises 15 residues. For the CDR3, the DNA is TGTGCCAGCAGCCTCAGAGGGACAGGGTCTGACGAGCAGTACTTC. This encodes CASSLRGTGSDEQYF.

The chain uses TRBV29-1 and TRBJ1-1; weak D call: TRBD1 (5 bases). Germline CDR1 reads SQVTM; CDR2 reads ANQGSEA. The V and J ends lost 7 bases and 4 bases respectively, with 22 bases between them. This CDR3 is built from 15 residues. This chain's CDR3 is CSGPGGGGEVTEAFF. CDR3 in DNA: TGCAGCGGCCCGGGGGGTGGGGGAGAGGTCACTGAAGCTTTCTTT.

V usage is TRBV5-5 and J usage is TRBJ2-1; 13 bases fit TRBD2. The CDR3 covers 22 residues. Germline V gives CDR1 SGHKS, CDR2 YYEKEE (reference sequence). Germline trimming cut 0 bases from V and 4 bases from J; bases unmatched to any gene: 19. The CDR3 sequence: CASSLGGDSWTSGRRTYNEQFF. The CDR3 nucleotides are TGTGCCAGCAGCTTGGGTGGGGACTCCTGGACTAGCGGGAGAAGGACGTACAATGAGCAGTTCTTC.

This clonotype came up many times. The chain has TRBV5-6 and TRBJ1-1; 7 positions match TRBD1. V lost 1 base to trimming and J lost 0 bases; unmatched junction nucleotides: 3. The CDR3 extends over 15 amino acids. From germline, CDR1 is SGHDT and CDR2 YYEEEE. CDR3 sequence: CASSLTGEMNTEAFF. CDR3 nucleotide sequence: TGTGCCAGCAGCTTGACAGGGGAGATGAACACTGAAGCTTTCTTT.

There are a few counts of this clonotype. The chain employs TRBV7-9 and TRBJ2-1; tentatively, D is TRBD1 or TRBD2 (5 bases each). The CDR3 is 15 amino acids. Deletions cut 0 bases from V and 5 bases from J, with 11 bases between. Per the germline V gene, CDR1 is SEHNR and CDR2 is FQNEAQ (reference sequence). DNA of the CDR3: TGTGCCAGCAGCTTAGCAGGGACGTACCACAATGAGCAGTTCTTC. Encoded protein: CASSLAGTYHNEQFF.

This clonotype was picked up many times. V gene TRBV12-3 or TRBV12-4 combines with J gene TRBJ2-7; TRBD1 agrees at 8 bases. The CDR3 sequence is 15 residues long. Unmatched junction bases numbered 11, after V lost 8 bases and J lost 2 bases. For the CDR3, the DNA is TGTGCCAGCGCCAGAGAAGGCAGGGGGCCCTACGAGCAGTACTTC. It yields the protein CASAREGRGPYEQYF.